These 10 T cell receptor beta chains came from one sample sequenced in a study of shared clonotypes between healthy human individuals. TCRdb's table, derived via immunoSEQ multiplex PCR, lists solely in-frame clones and lacks some. The table shows around 2.5 million clones, with roughly 93% occurring only once. Material for sequencing was naive CD4+ T cells from PBMCs. Regarding subset: CD45RA+ positively selected. These receptors all stem from a man younger than 30 in good health. Some clones in this sample may be carry-over from other donors' samples.

The V gene is TRBV28, the J gene TRBJ1-4, with a tentative D call TRBD1 (5 bases). The CDR3 is 13 residues long. V was trimmed by 3 bases and J by 9 bases, leaving 11 bases between them. Per germline, CDR1 MDHEN and CDR2 SYDVKM. CDR3 protein: CASSFGGVQKLFF. The CDR3 DNA follows: TGTGCCAGCAGTTTTGGGGGGGTCCAAAAACTGTTTTTT.

This chain joins TRBV28 and TRBJ2-3; the match to TRBD2 covers 11 bases. Germline V gene sequence: CDR1 MDHEN, CDR2 SYDVKM. Trimming removed 1 base from V and 2 bases from J; junction bases left unmatched: 5. CDR3 length: 17 residues. The CDR3 sequence is CASSLLLAGGLTDTQYF. DNA of the CDR3: TGTGCCAGCAGTTTATTGCTAGCGGGAGGCCTCACAGATACGCAGTATTTT.

This sequence joins TRBV18 and TRBJ2-7, with D hard to call. The CDR3 covers 14 residues. Germline CDR1 and CDR2: KGHSH and LQKENI. V lost 3 bases and J lost 1, with 10 bases in between. In DNA form, the CDR3 reads TGTGCCAGCTCACCCAACACGGGTTCCTACGAGCAGTACTTC. It is translated as CASSPNTGSYEQYF.

The gene calls are TRBV9 and TRBJ1-3; D is possibly TRBD1 (5 bases). This CDR3 has 17 residues. Germline assignment: CDR1 SGDLS and CDR2 YYNGEE. Trimming shortened V by 6 bases and J by 4 bases, and 23 bases separated the two germline ends. CDR3 coding DNA: TGTGCCAGCAACAACGACAATGGACATCTGTGGGGAAACACCATATATTTT. This gives the protein CASNNDNGHLWGNTIYF.

J is TRBJ1-1 and V is TRBV4-1; 8 positions match TRBD1. Germline V gene data show CDR1 as MGHRA and CDR2 as YSYEKL. After removal of 5 bases from V and 0 bases from J, the junction contained 8 bases not matched to a gene. This CDR3 has 16 amino acids. CDR3 in amino acids: CASSSPGGLMNTEAFF. CDR3 coding DNA: TGCGCCAGCAGCTCCCCAGGGGGCCTTATGAACACTGAAGCTTTCTTT.

This clone is a singleton in its sample. The J gene is TRBJ1-1, the V gene TRBV6-5; possible D gene TRBD1, 6 bases. Germline V gives CDR1 MNHEY, CDR2 SVGAGI. Trimming took 6 bases from V and 12 from J, leaving 23 bases between them. This CDR3 has 14 amino acids. CDR3 nucleotide sequence: TGTGCCAGCAGCCTGGGGAAGGGGGGGAACGGGTCTTTCTTT. As protein: CASSLGKGGNGSFF.

The V call is TRBV6-1, the J call TRBJ2-7, with 8 nucleotides matching TRBD2. V was clipped by 4 bases and J by 4 bases; unmatched bases: 12. This CDR3 is built from 16 residues. Germline CDR1 MNHNS, CDR2 SASEGT. CDR3 coding DNA: TGTGCCAGCAGTGGGGGCGCGGGAGGCGTCACGTACGAGCAGTACTTC. This sequence encodes CASSGGAGGVTYEQYF.

This chain connects TRBV27 to TRBJ2-5; 10 bases align to TRBD1. The CDR3 length is 17 residues. V trimming: 2 bases; J trimming: 5 bases; junction bases outside the gene matches: 11. The V gene's germline CDR1 is MNHEY and CDR2 SMNVEV (reference sequence). The CDR3 region is CASSLRPGQGLWETQYF. DNA for the CDR3: TGTGCCAGCAGTTTAAGGCCGGGACAGGGGCTTTGGGAGACCCAGTACTTC.

As concerns this clone: Other DNA variants within this sample encode the same CDR3. J is TRBJ1-5 and V is TRBV18; perhaps TRBD1 as D (5 bases). Looked up from germline, CDR1 is KGHSH and CDR2 is LQKENI. The CDR3 has 14 residues. Trimming shortened V by 1 base and J by 5 bases, and 9 bases separated the two germline ends. In DNA form, the CDR3 reads TGTGCCAGCTCACCACAGGGGAGCGATCAGCCCCAGCATTTT. Amino acid sequence: CASSPQGSDQPQHF. Full variable domain (missing parts from reference TRBV18 and TRBJ1-5): NAGVMQNPRHLVRRRGQEARLRCSPMKGHSHVYWYRQLPEEGLKFMVYLQKENIIDESGMPKERFSAEFPKEGPSILRIQQVVRGDSAAYFCASSPQGSDQPQHFGDGTRLSIL.

The chain is built from TRBV7-9 and TRBJ2-1; TRBD2 agrees at 8 bases. Trimming cost V 6 bases and J 3 bases; bases outside gene matches: 10. The length of the CDR3 is 16 residues. Germline V gives CDR1 SEHNR, CDR2 FQNEAQ (reference sequence). The CDR3 loop is CASRSAGGLYYNEQFF. The CDR3 nucleotides are TGTGCCAGCAGATCGGCGGGAGGCCTATACTACAATGAGCAGTTCTTC.